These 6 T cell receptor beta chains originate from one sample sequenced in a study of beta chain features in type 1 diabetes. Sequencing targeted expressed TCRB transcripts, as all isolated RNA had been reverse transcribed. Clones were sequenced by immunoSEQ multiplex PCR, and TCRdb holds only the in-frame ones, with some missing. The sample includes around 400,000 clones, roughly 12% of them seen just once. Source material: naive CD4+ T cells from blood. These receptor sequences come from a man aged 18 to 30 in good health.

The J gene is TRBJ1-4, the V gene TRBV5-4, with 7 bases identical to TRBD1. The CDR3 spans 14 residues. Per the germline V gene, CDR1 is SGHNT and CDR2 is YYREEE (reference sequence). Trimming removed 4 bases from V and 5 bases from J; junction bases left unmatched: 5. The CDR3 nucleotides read TGTGCCAGCAGCCCGGGGACAGAGAATGAAAAACTGTTTTTT. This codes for CASSPGTENEKLFF. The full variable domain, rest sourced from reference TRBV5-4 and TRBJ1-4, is ETGVTQSPTHLIKTRGQQVTLRCSSQSGHNTVSWYQQALGQGPQFIFQYYREEENGRGNFPPRFSGLQFPNYSSELNVNALELDDSALYLCASSPGTENEKLFFGSGTQLSVL.

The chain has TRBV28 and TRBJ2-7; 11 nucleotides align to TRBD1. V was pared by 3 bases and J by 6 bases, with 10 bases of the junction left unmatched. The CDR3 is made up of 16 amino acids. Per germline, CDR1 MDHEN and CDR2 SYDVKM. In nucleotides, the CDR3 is TGTGCCAGCAGTTTTTATAGGGGACAGGGGGACGGCGAGCAGTACTTC. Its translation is CASSFYRGQGDGEQYF.

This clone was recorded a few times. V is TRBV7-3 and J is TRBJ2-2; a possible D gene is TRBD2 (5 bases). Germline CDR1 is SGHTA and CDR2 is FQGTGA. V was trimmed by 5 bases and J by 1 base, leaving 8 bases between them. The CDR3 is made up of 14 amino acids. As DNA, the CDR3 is TGTGCCAGCAGCCGTAGCGAGAACACCGGGGAGCTGTTTTTT. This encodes CASSRSENTGELFF.

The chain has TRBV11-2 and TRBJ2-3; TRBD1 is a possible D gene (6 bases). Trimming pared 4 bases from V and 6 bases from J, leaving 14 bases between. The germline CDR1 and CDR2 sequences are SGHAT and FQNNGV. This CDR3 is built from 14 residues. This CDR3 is CASSSRDQGDTQYF. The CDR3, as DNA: TGTGCCAGCAGCTCCCGGGACCAGGGGGATACGCAGTATTTT.

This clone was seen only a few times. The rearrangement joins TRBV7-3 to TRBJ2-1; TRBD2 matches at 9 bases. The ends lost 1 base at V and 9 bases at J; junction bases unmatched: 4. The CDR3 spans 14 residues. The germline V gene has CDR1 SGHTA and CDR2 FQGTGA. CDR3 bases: TGTGCCAGCAGCTTAAGCGGGAGGGCTACTGAGCAGTTCTTC. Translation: CASSLSGRATEQFF.

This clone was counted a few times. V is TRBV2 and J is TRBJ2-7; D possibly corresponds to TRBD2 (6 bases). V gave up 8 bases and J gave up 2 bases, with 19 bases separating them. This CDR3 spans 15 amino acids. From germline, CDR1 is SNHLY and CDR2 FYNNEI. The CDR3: CASSQSAGGAYEQYF. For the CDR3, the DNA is TGTGCCAGCTCCCAATCTGCTGGAGGGGCCTACGAGCAGTACTTC.